A single sample gave rise to the 7 T cell receptor beta chains below, sequenced in a study of brain T cells in children with intractable seizures. Indicated time point: blood from clinic visit 5 months post-surgery; TSC patient then seizure free. Profiled with immunoSEQ multiplex PCR; TCRdb holds only in-frame clones, not every one. Among about 340,000 clones, about 94% were seen once, and the ten largest hold around 5%. The specimen was peripheral blood, collected more than 4 months after surgery. Every receptor here comes from a boy in the first two years of life with tuberous sclerosis and intractable seizures.

V is TRBV13 and J is TRBJ2-7; a possible D gene is TRBD2 (7 bases). Germline CDR1 reads PRHDT; CDR2 reads FYEKMQ (reference sequence). Trimming left V 8 bases short and J 2 bases short, with 16 bases between. The CDR3 covers 14 residues. The DNA for the CDR3 is TGTGCCAGCGGACTTGGGGGGGCTCCCTACGAGCAGTACTTC. This codes for CASGLGGAPYEQYF.

V gene TRBV6-5 combines with J gene TRBJ2-1; D is unclear. Trimming took off 0 bases at V and 4 bases at J, with 10 bases between the two ends. The CDR3 is made up of 15 amino acids. CDR1 MNHEY and CDR2 SVGAGI come from the germline V gene. Written as DNA, the CDR3 is TGTGCCAGCAGTTACTCGAGCAGCCATTACAATGAGCAGTTCTTC. It yields the protein CASSYSSSHYNEQFF.

This chain links TRBV30 with TRBJ2-7; D call uncertain. Germline assignment: CDR1 GTSNPN and CDR2 SVGIG (reference sequence). Trimming shortened V by 8 bases and J by 7 bases, and 15 bases separated the two germline ends. The CDR3 runs 11 residues. CDR3 nucleotide sequence: TGTGCCCTGTCGTTCCTCTCGGAGCAGTACTTC. The encoded protein is CALSFLSEQYF.

This clone was recorded only once. J is TRBJ2-5 and V is TRBV25-1, with TRBD1 matching 10 bases. Germline V gene sequence: CDR1 MGHDK, CDR2 SYGVNS. V shed 3 bases and J 2 bases; nucleotides not matched to a gene: 0. This CDR3 contains 14 residues. The CDR3 reads CASSEDRGQETQYF. In DNA form, the CDR3 reads TGTGCCAGCAGTGAGGACAGGGGGCAAGAGACCCAGTACTTC.

Comments on this clone: Other DNA sequences in this sample translate to the same CDR3. The rearrangement joins TRBV12-3 or TRBV12-4 to TRBJ2-1; D not certain. V lost 7 bases to trimming and J lost 1 base, with 5 bases between them. CDR3 length: 12 amino acids. The CDR3 sequence is CASTDSYNEQFF. The CDR3 bases are TGTGCCAGCACTGATTCCTACAATGAGCAGTTCTTC.

This clone came up a few times. The rearrangement joins TRBV10-3 to TRBJ2-5; the D gene is possibly TRBD1 (7 bases). Per germline, CDR1 ENHRY and CDR2 SYGVKD. The CDR3 is 14 amino acids. V lost 4 bases and J lost 5, with 14 bases in between. The DNA for the CDR3 is TGTGCCATCAGTGTTGGCAGGGGGGAGGAGACCCAGTACTTC. It encodes CAISVGRGEETQYF.

V is TRBV27 and J is TRBJ1-2; TRBD1 is a possible D gene (6 bases). Germline V gives CDR1 MNHEY, CDR2 SMNVEV (reference sequence). Trimming cost V 10 bases and J 8 bases, with 17 bases left between them. The CDR3 has 12 amino acids. Here the CDR3 reads CATMQGLDGYTF. The DNA of the CDR3 is TGTGCCACCATGCAGGGGTTAGACGGCTACACCTTC.